The 25 T cell receptor beta chains below come from one sample, sequenced in a study of T-cell memory formation after mild COVID-19. TCRdb redid the calling of the 5' RACE reads with MiXCR, one entry per CDR3 protein. The sample has fewer than 50,000 distinct CDR3 sequences; around 7.3% are singletons. Source material: PBMCs or a T cell subset sorted from them (not recorded which). The source of these receptors is a man between 18 and 29 years old who had mild COVID-19 (a few samples of this study predate the infection). Cell type and time point are not known.

This chain uses TRBV28 with TRBJ2-1; D is uncertain. The CDR3 loop spans 14 amino acids. V was cut by 7 bases and J by 5 bases, with 15 bases left in between. Per the germline V gene, CDR1 is MDHEN and CDR2 is SYDVKM. The CDR3 protein is CASNRAFLHNEQFF. The CDR3 DNA sequence: TGTGCCAGCAATCGGGCATTCCTGCACAATGAGCAGTTCTTC.

By share, this clonotype ranks as medium-sized (0.01 to 0.1%). The chain recombines TRBV7-3 with TRBJ2-1, with D perhaps matching TRBD2 (5 bases). From germline, CDR1 is SGHTA and CDR2 FQGTGA. The ends were cut back, 5 bases at V and 7 bases at J, with 24 bases in the middle. This CDR3 is 17 amino acids long. CDR3 DNA: TGTGCCAGCAGCCTGTCCCCATTGGGCTTCTCGGGGAATGAGCAGTTCTTC. As protein: CASSLSPLGFSGNEQFF. Supplemented by reference TRBV7-3 and TRBJ2-1, the full variable domain reads GAGVSQTPSNKVTEKGKYVELRCDPISGHTALYWYRQSLGQGPEFLIYFQGTGAADDSGLPNDRFFAVRPEGSVSTLKIQRTERGDSAVYLCASSLSPLGFSGNEQFFGPGTRLTVL.

This clonotype came up a few times. This chain connects TRBV28 to TRBJ2-5; 8 bases match TRBD1. The CDR3 extends over 15 amino acids. The V and J ends lost 8 bases and 0 bases, in that order; junction bases with no gene match: 8. The germline CDR1 and CDR2 sequences are MDHEN and SYDVKM. CDR3 DNA: TGTGCCAGCGGAGGCGTGGACAGGGACCAAGAGACCCAGTACTTC. Amino acids: CASGGVDRDQETQYF.

This clonotype was observed at least ten times. The chain joins TRBV20-1 to TRBJ2-7; perhaps TRBD1 as D (6 bases). Trimming took 6 bases from V and 5 from J, leaving 20 bases between them. Per the germline V gene, CDR1 is DFQATT and CDR2 is SNEGSKA (reference sequence). The CDR3 covers 14 residues. CDR3 protein: CSAPNRDGADEQYF. The CDR3 DNA sequence: TGCAGTGCCCCCAACAGGGACGGTGCCGACGAGCAGTACTTC.

This clonotype was seen more than once but under ten times. This chain links TRBV7-2 with TRBJ1-1; D is possibly TRBD1 (5 bases). CDR1 SGHTA and CDR2 FQGNSA come from the germline V gene. The CDR3 contains 16 residues. V was trimmed by 3 bases and J by 0 bases, leaving 14 bases between them. The CDR3 DNA reads as TGTGCCAGCAGCTTCGCGTTCGGGACGGTGAACACTGAAGCTTTCTTT. It translates to CASSFAFGTVNTEAFF.

The chain recombines TRBV29-1 with TRBJ2-7; TRBD1 is a possible D gene (5 bases). V lost 1 base to trimming and J lost 5 bases, with 12 bases between them. CDR1 and CDR2 (germline): SQVTM, ANQGSEA. This CDR3 contains 13 residues. The CDR3 coding sequence is TGCAGCGTTGAAGGACCAGGGATGGACGAGCAGTACTTC. This encodes CSVEGPGMDEQYF.

In regard to this clonotype: A much larger clone sits a single nucleotide away, making a read error possible. The V call is TRBV9, the J call TRBJ2-7; D unclear. Germline values: CDR1 SGDLS, CDR2 YYNGEE. This CDR3 has 14 residues. The CDR3 DNA reads as TGTGCCAGCAGCGTAGAGCCCAGGAGTGAGGAGCAGCACTTC. Its protein is CASSVEPRSEEQHF. Looking up the rest from reference TRBV9 and TRBJ2-7 gives the full variable domain: DSGVTQTPKHLITATGQRVTLRCSPRSGDLSVYWYQQSLDQGLQFLIQYYNGEERAKGNILERFSAQQFPDLHSELNLSSLELGDSALYFCASSVEPRSEEQHFGPGTRLTVT.

In DNA form, the CDR3 reads TGTGCCAGCAGCTTAGGGGGGGGCAGCCTCTCTGAGCAGTTCTTC. Protein sequence: CASSLGGGSLSEQFF. J is TRBJ2-1 and V is TRBV7-6; D might be TRBD2 (7 bases). V shed 1 base and J shed 9 bases, with 16 bases lying between them. The germline gives CDR1 SGHVS, CDR2 FNYEAQ. The CDR3 extends over 15 amino acids. Supplemented by reference TRBV7-6 and TRBJ2-1, the full variable domain reads GAGVSQSPRYKVTKRGQDVALRCDPISGHVSLYWYRQALGQGPEFLTYFNYEAQQDKSGLPNDRFSAERPEGSISTLTIQRTEQRDSAMYRCASSLGGGSLSEQFFGPGTRLTVL.

This clonotype was seen more than once but under ten times. This chain connects TRBV5-4 to TRBJ1-1; the match to TRBD1 covers 8 bases. Trimming at V came to 0 bases and at J to 1 base, leaving 2 bases not matched to a gene. This CDR3 has 15 amino acids. CDR1 is SGHNT and CDR2 is YYREEE in the germline V gene (reference sequence). CDR3 protein: CASSLDGQGNTEAFF. Here the CDR3 DNA reads TGTGCCAGCAGCTTGGATGGACAGGGGAACACTGAAGCTTTCTTT.

This chain joins TRBV6-5 and TRBJ1-4; D gene ambiguous. V dropped 5 bases and J dropped 5 bases, with 6 bases sitting between them. This CDR3 is 12 amino acids long. The V gene's germline CDR1 is MNHEY and CDR2 SVGAGI. CDR3 protein: CASSGINEKLFF. The DNA for the CDR3 is TGTGCCAGCAGTGGGATAAATGAAAAACTGTTTTTT.

In its sample, this clonotype was seen many times. The CDR3 DNA sequence: TGTGCCAGCAGCTTAGGACTTGAGGTTCTTACCACCGGGGAGCTGTTTTTT. Its translation is CASSLGLEVLTTGELFF. The gene calls are TRBV7-9 and TRBJ2-2; D call uncertain. The V and J ends lost 1 base and 4 bases respectively, with 16 bases between them. The CDR3 length is 17 residues. In germline, CDR1 is SEHNR, CDR2 FQNEAQ (reference sequence).

This clonotype was seen more than once but under ten times. J is TRBJ2-7 and V is TRBV4-3; D possibly matches TRBD1 or TRBD2 (5 bases each). V was pared by 0 bases and J by 7 bases, with 16 bases between. Germline-derived CDR1 and CDR2 are LGHNA and YSLEER. The CDR3 sequence is 15 residues long. The CDR3 reads CASSQDRTGADEQYV. CDR3 DNA: TGCGCCAGCAGCCAAGATCGGACTGGGGCGGATGAGCAGTACGTC.

This clonotype was seen only a few times. The rearrangement joins TRBV7-9 to TRBJ1-6; tentatively, D is TRBD1 (6 bases). The CDR3 consists of 14 residues. The V gene's germline CDR1 is SEHNR and CDR2 FQNEAQ (reference sequence). With 4 bases removed from V and 7 bases from J, the gap between germline ends came to 11 bases. As DNA, the CDR3 is TGTGCCAGCAGCTCCGGGGGGCCCAATTCACCCCTCCACTTT. Residues: CASSSGGPNSPLHF.

This clonotype showed up just once. This chain connects TRBV18 to TRBJ2-4; D assignment may be TRBD1 or TRBD2 (6 bases each). CDR3 size: 16 residues. The V gene's germline CDR1 is KGHSH and CDR2 LQKENI. V was pared by 0 bases and J by 5 bases, with 14 bases between. The CDR3 DNA reads TGTGCCAGCTCACCACCTCAGGGGAGGAAAGAAAACATTCAGTACTTC. It is translated as CASSPPQGRKENIQYF.

As regards this clonotype: A read error is possible here, since a much larger clone lies one base away. The chain couples TRBV5-1 to TRBJ2-2, with 7 nucleotides matching TRBD1. This CDR3 comprises 14 residues. Per the germline V gene, CDR1 is SGHRS and CDR2 is YFSETQ. Trimming removed 4 bases from V and 0 bases from J; junction bases left unmatched: 0. The CDR3 DNA follows: TGCGCCAGCAGCGGGACAGCGAACACCGGGGAGCTGTTTTTT. This encodes CASSGTANTGELFF. The whole variable domain, filled in from reference TRBV5-1 and TRBJ2-2, reads KAGVTQTPRYLIKTRGQQVTLSCSPISGHRSVSWYQQTPGQGLQFLFEYFSETQRNKGNFPGRFSGRQFSNSRSEMNVSTLELGDSALYLCASSGTANTGELFFGEGSRLTVL.

The sample holds a few counts of this clonotype. DNA for the CDR3: TGTGCCAGCTCACCAGGGACCGGGGAGCTGTTTTTT. Translating it yields CASSPGTGELFF. This chain links TRBV18 with TRBJ2-2; D uncertain. Looked up from germline, CDR1 is KGHSH and CDR2 is LQKENI. Trimming took 2 bases from V and 5 from J, leaving 3 bases between them. CDR3 length: 12 residues.

This chain uses TRBV11-2 with TRBJ1-2; D is uncertain. From germline, CDR1 is SGHAT and CDR2 FQNNGV. V lost 1 base and J 2 bases, leaving 8 bases between the germline ends. The CDR3 spans 14 residues. CDR3 protein: CASSLVAANYGYTF. CDR3 DNA: TGTGCCAGCAGCTTAGTGGCAGCGAACTATGGCTACACCTTC.

This clonotype was seen more than once but under ten times. The V call is TRBV5-1, the J call TRBJ1-2; the match to TRBD1 covers 7 bases. Per germline, CDR1 SGHRS and CDR2 YFSETQ. This CDR3 region has 14 residues. V was clipped by 4 bases and J by 3 bases; unmatched bases: 6. The CDR3: CASSLDRRDYGYTF. The CDR3 DNA reads TGCGCCAGCAGCCTGGACAGGCGGGACTATGGCTACACCTTC.

The gene calls are TRBV29-1 and TRBJ2-3, with no clear D. The CDR3 has 16 amino acids. Germline loops: CDR1 SQVTM, CDR2 ANQGSEA. Trimming took 1 base from V and 0 from J, leaving 14 bases between them. The CDR3 is CSVEGGDTTSTDTQYF. The CDR3 DNA follows: TGCAGCGTTGAAGGCGGTGACACTACTAGCACAGATACGCAGTATTTT.

The table lists this clonotype with a few counts. The chain employs TRBV4-1 and TRBJ2-5; D is possibly TRBD2 (6 bases). This CDR3 contains 15 residues. V lost 0 bases and J lost 5, with 13 bases in between. Germline loops: CDR1 MGHRA, CDR2 YSYEKL. This chain's CDR3 is CASSQDRTSWETQYF. DNA of the CDR3: TGCGCCAGCAGCCAAGATCGAACTAGCTGGGAGACCCAGTACTTC.

DNA for the CDR3: TGTGCCAGCAGTCCCAGGCGAACATTGGGGAGCTCTGGAAACACCATATATTTT. Encoded protein: CASSPRRTLGSSGNTIYF. The chain uses TRBV12-3 or TRBV12-4 and TRBJ1-3, with D unclear. Trimming cost V 5 bases and J 0 bases, with 20 bases left between them. The CDR3 consists of 18 residues.

This clonotype has a handful of counts. This chain joins TRBV9 and TRBJ2-3, with 9 bases lining up with TRBD2. Germline V gene sequence: CDR1 SGDLS, CDR2 YYNGEE. J gave up 7 bases and V 0 bases, and 9 bases lay outside the gene matches. CDR3 length equals 16 residues. CDR3 sequence: CASSVGGAGGTNTQYF. Written as DNA, the CDR3 is TGTGCCAGCAGCGTAGGCGGGGCGGGGGGGACGAATACGCAGTATTTT. The variable domain in full, completed from reference TRBV9 and TRBJ2-3, reads DSGVTQTPKHLITATGQRVTLRCSPRSGDLSVYWYQQSLDQGLQFLIQYYNGEERAKGNILERFSAQQFPDLHSELNLSSLELGDSALYFCASSVGGAGGTNTQYFGPGTRLTVL.

V is TRBV29-1 and J is TRBJ2-3; maybe TRBD1 (5 bases). The V gene's germline CDR1 is SQVTM and CDR2 ANQGSEA. V lost 1 base to trimming and J lost 6 bases, with 11 bases between them. CDR3 length: 13 amino acids. The CDR3: CSVEGQGLDTQYF. The CDR3 DNA reads TGCAGCGTTGAAGGGCAGGGATTGGATACGCAGTATTTT.

J is TRBJ2-5 and V is TRBV7-3; 10 positions agree with TRBD2. CDR3 length: 15 residues. Germline CDR1 SGHTA, CDR2 FQGTGA. Trimming at V came to 5 bases and at J to 0 bases, leaving 3 bases not matched to a gene. The DNA of the CDR3 is TGTGCCAGCAGCCTAGCGGGGGTGGACCAAGAGACCCAGTACTTC. It yields the protein CASSLAGVDQETQYF.

The rearrangement links TRBV14 to TRBJ2-3; D unresolved. Trimming pared 2 bases from V and 0 bases from J, leaving 12 bases between. CDR3 size: 16 residues. The germline CDR1 and CDR2 sequences are SGHDN and FVKESK. CDR3: CASSQIGRPSTDTQYF. CDR3 sequence (DNA): TGTGCCAGCAGCCAAATCGGACGGCCAAGCACAGATACGCAGTATTTT.